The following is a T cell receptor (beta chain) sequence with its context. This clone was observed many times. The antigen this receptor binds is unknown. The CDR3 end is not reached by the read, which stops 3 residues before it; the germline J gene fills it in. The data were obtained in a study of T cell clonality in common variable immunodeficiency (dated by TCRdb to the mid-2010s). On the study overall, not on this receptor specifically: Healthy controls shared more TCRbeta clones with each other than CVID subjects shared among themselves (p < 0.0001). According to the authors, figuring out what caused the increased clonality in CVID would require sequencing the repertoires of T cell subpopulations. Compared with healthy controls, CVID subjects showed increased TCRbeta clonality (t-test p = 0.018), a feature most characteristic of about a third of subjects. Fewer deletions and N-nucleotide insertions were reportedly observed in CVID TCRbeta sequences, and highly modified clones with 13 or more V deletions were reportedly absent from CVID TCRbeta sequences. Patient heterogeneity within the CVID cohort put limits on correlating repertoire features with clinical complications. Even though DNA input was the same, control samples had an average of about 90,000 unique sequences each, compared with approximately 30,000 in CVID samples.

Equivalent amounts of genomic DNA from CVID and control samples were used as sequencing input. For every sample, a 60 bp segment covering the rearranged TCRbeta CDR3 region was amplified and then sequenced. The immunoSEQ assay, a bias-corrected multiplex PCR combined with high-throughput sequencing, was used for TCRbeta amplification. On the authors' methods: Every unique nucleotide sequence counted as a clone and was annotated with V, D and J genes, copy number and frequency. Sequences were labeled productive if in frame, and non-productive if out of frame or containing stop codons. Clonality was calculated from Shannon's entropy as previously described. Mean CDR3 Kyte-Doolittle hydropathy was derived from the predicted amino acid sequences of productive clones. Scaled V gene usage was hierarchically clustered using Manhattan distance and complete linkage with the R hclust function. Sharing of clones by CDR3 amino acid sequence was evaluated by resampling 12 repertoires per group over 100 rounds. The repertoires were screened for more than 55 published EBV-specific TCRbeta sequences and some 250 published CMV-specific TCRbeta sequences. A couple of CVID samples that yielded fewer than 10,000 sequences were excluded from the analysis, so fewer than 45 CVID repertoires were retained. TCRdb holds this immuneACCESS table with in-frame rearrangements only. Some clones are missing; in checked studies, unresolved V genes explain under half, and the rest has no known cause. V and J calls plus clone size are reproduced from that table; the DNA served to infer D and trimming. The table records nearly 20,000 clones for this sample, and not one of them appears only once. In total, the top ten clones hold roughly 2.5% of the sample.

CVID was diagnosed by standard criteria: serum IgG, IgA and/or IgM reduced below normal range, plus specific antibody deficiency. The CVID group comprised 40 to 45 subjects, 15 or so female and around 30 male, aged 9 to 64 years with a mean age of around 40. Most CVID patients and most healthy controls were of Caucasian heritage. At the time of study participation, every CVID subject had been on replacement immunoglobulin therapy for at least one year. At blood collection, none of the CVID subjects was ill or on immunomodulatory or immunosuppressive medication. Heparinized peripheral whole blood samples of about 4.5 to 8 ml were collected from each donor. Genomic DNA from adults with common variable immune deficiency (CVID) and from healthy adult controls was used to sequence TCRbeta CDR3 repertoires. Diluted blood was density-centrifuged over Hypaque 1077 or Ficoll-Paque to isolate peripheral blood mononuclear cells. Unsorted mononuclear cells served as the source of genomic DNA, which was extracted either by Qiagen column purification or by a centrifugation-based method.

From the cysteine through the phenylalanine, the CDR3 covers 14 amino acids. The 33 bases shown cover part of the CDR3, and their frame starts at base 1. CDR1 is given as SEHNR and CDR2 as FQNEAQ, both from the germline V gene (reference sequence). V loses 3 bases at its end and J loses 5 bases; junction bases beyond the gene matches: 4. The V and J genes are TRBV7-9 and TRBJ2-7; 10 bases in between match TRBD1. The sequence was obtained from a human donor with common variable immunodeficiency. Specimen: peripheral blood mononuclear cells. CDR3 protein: CASSLGQGYDEQYF. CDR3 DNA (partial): TGTGCCAGCAGCTTGGGACAGGGGTACGACGAG.